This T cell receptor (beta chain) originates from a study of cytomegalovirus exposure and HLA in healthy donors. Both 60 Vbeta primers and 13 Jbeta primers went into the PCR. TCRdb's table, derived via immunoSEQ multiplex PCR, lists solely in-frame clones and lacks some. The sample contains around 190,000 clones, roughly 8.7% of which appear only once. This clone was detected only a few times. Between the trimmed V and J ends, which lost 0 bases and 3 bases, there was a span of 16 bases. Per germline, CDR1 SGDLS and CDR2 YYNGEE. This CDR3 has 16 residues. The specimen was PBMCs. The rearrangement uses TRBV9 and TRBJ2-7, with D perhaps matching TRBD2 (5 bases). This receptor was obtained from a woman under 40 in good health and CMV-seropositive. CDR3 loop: CASSVGLAQSGYEQYF. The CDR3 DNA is TGTGCCAGCAGCGTAGGGCTAGCCCAGTCCGGCTACGAGCAGTACTTC.